A selection of T cell receptor beta chains follows, all from one sample in a study of T cell responses to AZD1222 COVID-19 vaccine. TCRdb's table, derived via immunoSEQ multiplex PCR, lists solely in-frame clones and lacks some. The sample has roughly 120,000 clones, more than 75% seen once; the top ten hold 4.4%. The material sequenced was peripheral blood, taken 28 days after the second AZD1222 dose. The receptor set was obtained from an adult who received the AZD1222 COVID-19 vaccine. Each CDR3 is given with its conserved first and last residue. D genes are given only for firm matches. Some rows mark clone size as missing; the rest say once, few, many or name a class of expanded clone.

v_call,j_call,clone_size,d_call,cdr3_aa,cdr3_nt
TRBV2,TRBJ1-2,.,.,CASSVGSAYYGYTF,TGTGCCAGCAGTGTCGGGAGTGCCTACTATGGCTACACCTTC
TRBV4-3,TRBJ2-1,.,.,CASSQGASRHEQFF,TGCGCCAGCAGCCAAGGGGCATCTAGACATGAGCAGTTCTTC
TRBV20-1,TRBJ1-1,.,.,CSAGRGTEAFF,TGCAGTGCCGGACGTGGCACTGAAGCTTTCTTT
TRBV7-2,TRBJ1-1,few,.,CASSLLGGRTEAFF,TGTGCCAGCAGCTTATTGGGGGGCCGCACTGAAGCTTTCTTT
TRBV30,TRBJ1-3,.,.,CAWTPLNTIYF,TGTGCCTGGACCCCACTAAACACCATATATTTT
TRBV6-5,TRBJ1-1,.,TRBD1,CASSFLRTGRNTEAFF,TGTGCCAGCAGTTTTCTTCGGACAGGGAGGAACACTGAAGCTTTCTTT
TRBV5-8,TRBJ1-4,.,TRBD1,CASSLQTGGDGEKLFF,TGTGCCAGCAGCCTTCAGACAGGGGGCGATGGTGAAAAACTGTTTTTT
TRBV6-6,TRBJ1-2,.,.,CASTPRQYYGYTF,TGTGCCAGCACCCCTCGACAGTACTATGGCTACACCTTC
TRBV29-1,TRBJ1-1,.,.,CSVGMGQLNTEAFF,TGCAGCGTTGGAATGGGGCAGCTGAACACTGAAGCTTTCTTT
TRBV28,TRBJ1-1,.,.,CASNWKPMNTEAFF,TGTGCCAGCAACTGGAAGCCCATGAACACTGAAGCTTTCTTT
TRBV6-2/TRBV6-3,TRBJ2-1,.,TRBD2,CASSVLAEYNEQFF,TGTGCCAGCAGTGTACTAGCGGAGTACAATGAGCAGTTCTTC
TRBV15,TRBJ2-5,.,.,CATSRELGGGETQYF,TGTGCCACCAGCAGAGAATTGGGGGGCGGGGAGACCCAGTACTTC
TRBV3-1/TRBV3-2,TRBJ1-1,.,.,CASSQDPRPEFEAFF,TGTGCCAGCAGCCAAGATCCCAGGCCAGAATTTGAAGCTTTCTTT
TRBV9,TRBJ2-5,.,.,CASSPRVLQETQYF,TGTGCCAGCAGCCCCCGGGTCTTACAAGAGACCCAGTACTTC
TRBV9,TRBJ2-3,.,TRBD1,CASSVGTGSGTDTQYF,TGTGCCAGCAGCGTCGGGACAGGGTCTGGCACAGATACGCAGTATTTT
TRBV4-3,TRBJ2-1,few,TRBD2,CASSQVGLAGNPYNEQFF,TGCGCCAGCAGCCAAGTAGGCCTAGCGGGGAATCCCTACAATGAGCAGTTCTTC
TRBV4-1,TRBJ1-1,.,.,CASSQSDGDTEAFF,TGCGCCAGCAGCCAATCTGACGGGGACACTGAAGCTTTCTTT
TRBV30,TRBJ2-7,.,.,CAWNVGRGSSYEQYF,TGTGCCTGGAATGTTGGGCGCGGTAGTTCCTACGAGCAGTACTTC
TRBV14,TRBJ1-1,few,.,CASSQGRNTEAFF,TGTGCCAGCAGCCAGGGGCGGAACACTGAAGCTTTCTTT
TRBV16,TRBJ1-2,.,.,CASSQSVQGFYGYTF,TGTGCCAGCAGCCAATCGGTTCAGGGATTCTATGGCTACACCTTC
TRBV4-1,TRBJ1-3,once,.,CASSLTGTSDTIYF,TGCGCCAGCAGCCTAACCGGGACTTCGGACACCATATATTTT
TRBV7-6,TRBJ2-7,.,.,CASSFSYEQYF,TGTGCCAGCAGCTTCTCCTACGAGCAGTACTTC
TRBV7-6,TRBJ2-1,.,.,CASSLLVARGDEQFF,TGTGCCAGCAGCTTATTAGTGGCTAGGGGGGATGAGCAGTTCTTC
TRBV27,TRBJ1-2,.,.,CASQSTGRYNYGYTF,TGTGCCAGCCAATCAACGGGACGTTATAACTATGGCTACACCTTC
TRBV7-2,TRBJ1-2,.,.,CASSLAPGPNYGYTF,TGTGCCAGCAGCTTAGCGCCAGGGCCGAACTATGGCTACACCTTC
TRBV7-9,TRBJ1-4,.,.,CAIPGGYPEVNEKLFF,TGTGCCATCCCTGGGGGCTATCCCGAAGTAAATGAAAAACTGTTTTTT
TRBV7-9,TRBJ1-5,.,TRBD1,CASGQGPNQPQHF,TGTGCCAGCGGACAGGGACCTAATCAGCCCCAGCATTTT
TRBV24-1,TRBJ1-5,.,TRBD1,CATSDPGTGERNNQPQHF,TGTGCCACCAGTGATCCCGGGACAGGGGAACGTAATAATCAGCCCCAGCATTTT
TRBV5-8,TRBJ2-3,few,.,CASSPGDSTDTQYF,TGTGCCAGCAGCCCGGGGGACAGCACAGATACGCAGTATTTT